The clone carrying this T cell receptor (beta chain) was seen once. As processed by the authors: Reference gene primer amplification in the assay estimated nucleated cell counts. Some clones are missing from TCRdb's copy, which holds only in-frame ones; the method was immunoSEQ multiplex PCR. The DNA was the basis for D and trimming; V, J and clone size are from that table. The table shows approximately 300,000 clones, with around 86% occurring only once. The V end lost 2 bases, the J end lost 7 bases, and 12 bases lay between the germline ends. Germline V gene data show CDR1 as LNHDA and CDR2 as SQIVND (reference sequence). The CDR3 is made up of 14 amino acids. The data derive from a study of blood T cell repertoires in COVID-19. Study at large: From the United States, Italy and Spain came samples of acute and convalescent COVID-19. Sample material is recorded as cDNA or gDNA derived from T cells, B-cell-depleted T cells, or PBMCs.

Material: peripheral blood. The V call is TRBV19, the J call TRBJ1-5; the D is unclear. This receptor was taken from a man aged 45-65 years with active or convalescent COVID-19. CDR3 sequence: CASSINSAGQPQHF. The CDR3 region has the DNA TGTGCCAGTAGTATAAATTCCGCCGGGCAGCCCCAGCATTTT.